This entry concerns a single T cell receptor beta chain. This clonotype has more than one count but fewer than ten. It has no known antigen specificity. Nothing much larger sits one base from this clone, and base qualities are not available. The data were taken from a study of post-analysis software for immune sequencing data (dated by TCRdb to the mid-2010s). With regard to the full study: Disease courses on record covered relapsing-remitting, secondary progressive and progressive-relapsing multiple sclerosis, though some patients had no subtype annotation. A subset of samples was prepared in parallel using single-end sample barcoding, then pooled and co-amplified after Illumina adapter ligation. The patient repertoires were set against about 12 previously published healthy control repertoires from donors whose ages ranged from roughly 6 to 26 years. Broader findings and caveats from the paper: The multiple sclerosis patient group was slightly younger than the control group. Strong co-clustering of samples prepared in the same batch was shown by direct clustering with F measure, prompting a batch-effect correction. Multiple sclerosis patients had significantly lower normalized Chao1 diversity than controls, a result that suggests substantial peripheral T-cell clonal expansion.

The protocol used for the library was PCR. The sequencer was an Illumina HiSeq 2500. Unique molecular identifiers were incorporated into TCR beta cDNA libraries to reduce PCR and sequencing biases. Per 1 to 10 million input T cells, roughly 0.5 million cDNA molecules were obtained, such that each molecule approximated one T cell. The patient libraries were prepared and sequenced using the same protocol as the earlier healthy control dataset. Within a given batch, samples were prepared together, multiplexed and sequenced on the same HiSeq lane. For the original study's pipeline: Raw barcoded reads were processed with MIGEC, discarding single-read molecular identifier groups before consensus assembly and CDR3 extraction. VDJtools was used for post-analysis of the clonotype tables, and diversity was normalized by down-sampling every dataset to the size of the smallest sample. In repertoire overlap clustering, CDR3 amino acid sequences, but not nucleotide sequences, were matched to correct batch-related cross-sample contamination. Starting from the raw public reads, TCRdb applied fastp trimming at Q25, assembled clones with MiXCR and retained in-frame beta chains. Every entry covers one CDR3 protein and lists the most common genes and DNA from its rows. The V and J calls and clone size are TCRdb's, not the authors'. For this sample the table gives around 200,000 distinct CDR3 sequences, of which approximately 30% were detected only once. Clones ranked in the top ten supply roughly 3.4% of the sample.

TCR beta repertoires were profiled from peripheral blood of roughly 13 young patients with multiple sclerosis to demonstrate the VDJtools post-analysis software. The multiple sclerosis patients were children and adolescents between roughly 6 and 16 years of age. This TCR was sampled from a girl under 18 with multiple sclerosis. The sequenced material came from blood.

The nucleotide sequence reads TGTGCCAGCAGCTTACAACAGGGGGCACTCGAAAAACTGTTTTTT. This translates into CASSLQQGALEKLFF. This chain joins TRBV7-2 to TRBJ1-4, with 9 middle bases fitting TRBD1. V loses 2 bases at its end and J loses 8 bases; junction bases beyond the gene matches: 6. CDR1 and CDR2 are read off the germline V gene as SGHTA and FQGNSA. The CDR3 holds 15 amino acids from the cysteine to the phenylalanine. Just CDR3 DNA is preserved here, 45 bases in frame from base 1.